The 6 T cell receptor beta chains below all came from one sample that was sequenced in a study of identical twins. TCRdb reprocessed the 5' RACE reads with MiXCR, giving one entry per CDR3 protein. The sample includes hundreds of thousands of distinct CDR3 sequences, 5.5% to 7% seen only once; the top ten take roughly 3.6%. A further study also used this sample, focusing on yellow fever vaccine responses in identical twins.

Sequenced sample: memory (CD45RO+) T cells sorted from blood. The source of these receptors is a woman younger than 35 in good health.

A few counts support this clonotype. The V and J genes are TRBV6-1 and TRBJ2-3; the D is unclear. Germline loops: CDR1 MNHNS, CDR2 SASEGT. Trimming removed 8 bases from V and 10 bases from J, with 22 bases in between. The CDR3 spans 14 residues. The CDR3 spells CASRGITELYAQYF. As DNA, the CDR3 is TGTGCCAGCCGAGGCATCACTGAACTATACGCGCAGTATTTT.

The V gene is TRBV12-3 or TRBV12-4, the J gene TRBJ1-4; D is unclear. The CDR3 runs to 14 residues. V was trimmed by 3 bases and J by 8 bases, leaving 13 bases between them. The DNA of the CDR3 is TGTGCCAGCAGTTTCCGCAGCCGTGGCGAAAAACTGTTTTTT. Translated: CASSFRSRGEKLFF.

This clonotype has ten or more counts. The chain has TRBV24-1 and TRBJ2-5; no clear D. Trimming removed 2 bases at V and 1 base at J, with 7 bases between. The CDR3 is 14 residues long. The V gene's germline CDR1 is KGHDR and CDR2 SFDVKD. The CDR3 loop reads CATSDWTAQETQYF. CDR3 in DNA: TGTGCCACCAGTGATTGGACGGCCCAAGAGACCCAGTACTTC.

This clonotype was counted ten times or more. The rearrangement joins TRBV5-1 to TRBJ1-1; 8 nucleotides align to TRBD1. The CDR3 has 13 amino acids. J was trimmed by 4 bases and V by 3 bases; bases with no gene match: 2. Germline lookup yields CDR1 SGHRS and CDR2 YFSETQ. This CDR3 reads CASSSQGGTEAFF. CDR3 in DNA: TGCGCCAGCAGCTCACAGGGGGGCACTGAAGCTTTCTTT.

This rearrangement joins TRBV3-1 to TRBJ2-1; 10 bases map to TRBD2. The junction had 12 bases not matched to a gene; V was cut back by 1 base and J by 3 bases. The CDR3 extends over 19 amino acids. Germline V CDR1 and CDR2: LGHDT, YNNKEL (reference sequence). CDR3 sequence: CASSQGLAGASGNYNEQFF. Written as DNA, the CDR3 is TGTGCCAGCAGCCAAGGCCTAGCGGGGGCTTCCGGCAACTACAATGAGCAGTTCTTC.

This chain links TRBV12-3 or TRBV12-4 with TRBJ1-2; tentative D call: TRBD1 (6 bases). The length of the CDR3 is 14 residues. Trimming removed 3 bases from V and 4 bases from J, with 12 bases in between. The CDR3 spells CASSFQGGTYGYTF. CDR3 in DNA: TGTGCCAGCAGTTTTCAAGGGGGTACCTATGGCTACACCTTC.